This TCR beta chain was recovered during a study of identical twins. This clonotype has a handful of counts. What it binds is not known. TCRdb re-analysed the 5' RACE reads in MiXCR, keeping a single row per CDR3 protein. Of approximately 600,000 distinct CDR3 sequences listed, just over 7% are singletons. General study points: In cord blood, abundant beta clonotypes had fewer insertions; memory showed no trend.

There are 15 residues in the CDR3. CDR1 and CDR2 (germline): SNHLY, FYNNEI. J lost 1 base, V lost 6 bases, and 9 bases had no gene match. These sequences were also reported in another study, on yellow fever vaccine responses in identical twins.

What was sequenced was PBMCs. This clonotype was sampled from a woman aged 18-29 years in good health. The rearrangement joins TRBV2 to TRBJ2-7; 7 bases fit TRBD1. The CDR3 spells CASRRDRAGSYEQYF. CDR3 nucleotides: TGTGCCAGCAGAAGAGACAGGGCGGGTTCCTACGAGCAGTACTTC.